The T cell receptor (beta chain) under discussion was sequenced for a study of cytomegalovirus exposure and HLA in healthy donors. With 60 Vbeta and 13 Jbeta primers, the PCR was carried out. TCRdb keeps only in-frame clones here, not all; method: immunoSEQ multiplex PCR. The sample includes 200,000 to 250,000 clones, roughly 84% seen only once; the top ten take roughly 1.3%. The CDR3 runs to 15 residues. From germline, CDR1 is SGHTA and CDR2 FQGTGA. Trimming pared 2 bases from V and 4 bases from J, leaving 12 bases between. The clonotype originates from a human donor in good health. The sample comprised PBMCs. The V gene is TRBV7-3, the J gene TRBJ2-1; D is perhaps TRBD2 (6 bases). CDR3: CASSLQAGLYNEQFF. CDR3 nucleotide sequence: TGTGCCAGCAGCTTACAAGCGGGCCTTTACAATGAGCAGTTCTTC.